What follows describes a single TCR beta chain. Its antigen is as yet unknown. The data stem from a study of cytomegalovirus exposure and HLA in healthy donors. Looking at the study overall: An early data release held approximately 80 million unique TCRs from HLA-typed donors. Whole-study results and caveats: A link between a missense DCLRE1C variant and TCR beta V- and J-gene trimming emerged from a later analysis. 87-base-pair reads could not separate some V segments, including TRBV6-2 and TRBV6-3. CMV antigen specificity was confirmed in vitro for a few CMV-associated chains.

Trimming at V came to 6 bases and at J to 0 bases, leaving 3 bases not matched to a gene. The CDR3 has 14 residues. Germline CDR1 reads SGHVS; CDR2 reads FQNEAQ. The PCR ran on 60 Vbeta and 13 Jbeta primers. Here immunoSEQ multiplex PCR was the method, and the copy in TCRdb shows in-frame clones only, minus some. The sample records about 180,000 clones, 70% to 85% being singletons. Sequencing used PBMCs. The sequence was collected from a man younger than 35 in good health and CMV-seronegative. This chain uses TRBV7-8 with TRBJ1-2, with 8 bases identical to TRBD1. CDR3 in DNA: TGTGCCAGCAGGGACAGGGATCCTAACTATGGCTACACCTTC. It specifies CASRDRDPNYGYTF.